Listed here are 8 T cell receptor beta chains from one sample, sequenced in a study of identical twins. MiXCR, run by TCRdb on the 5' RACE reads, gives a single entry per CDR3 protein. Of 1.5 million to 2 million distinct CDR3 sequences listed, about 32% are singletons. Specimen: cord blood. The receptors stem from a newborn girl in good health.

The chain carries TRBV7-9 and TRBJ2-1, with unresolved D. Matching the DNA end better, TRBJ2-7 makes the J call doubtful. Germline lookup yields CDR1 SEHNR and CDR2 FQNEAQ (reference sequence). The CDR3 covers 15 residues. The CDR3 nucleotides read TGTGCCAGCAGCTTAGATCACAGTTCCTACAATGAGCAGTACTTC. It specifies CASSLDHSSYNEQYF.

In this sample, this clonotype turned up a few times. The chain employs TRBV4-1 and TRBJ2-1; D is uncertain. The J call may be in error: the DNA end matches TRBJ2-7 better. CDR3 length: 15 amino acids. Germline-derived CDR1 and CDR2 are MGHRA and YSYEKL. This CDR3 reads CASSQVAVSYNEQYF. The CDR3 DNA reads TGCGCCAGCAGCCAAGTCGCTGTCTCCTACAATGAGCAGTACTTC.

The chain links TRBV20-1 to TRBJ2-1; no clear D gene. The CDR3 is made up of 13 amino acids. CDR1 and CDR2 from the germline V gene are DFQATT and SNEGSKA (reference sequence). V shed 2 bases and J shed 6 bases, with 11 bases lying between them. CDR3 protein: CSARRSEANEQFF. The CDR3 DNA is TGCAGTGCTAGACGCTCAGAGGCCAATGAGCAGTTCTTC.

The chain links TRBV14 to TRBJ2-5, with 7 nucleotides matching TRBD2. In germline, CDR1 is SGHDN, CDR2 FVKESK. V lost 4 bases, J lost 11 bases, and 13 bases stayed unmatched. The CDR3 is 14 residues long. Here the CDR3 DNA reads TGTGCCAGCAGCCCCATTGGGGGGGTGGATGAGCAGTACTTC. It encodes CASSPIGGVDEQYF.

In its sample, this clonotype was seen a few times. The J gene is TRBJ2-2, the V gene TRBV4-2; no firm D call. Deletions cut 4 bases from V and 0 bases from J, with 18 bases between. The CDR3 runs 18 residues. Germline V gene sequence: CDR1 LGHNA, CDR2 YNFKEQ. Here the CDR3 reads CASSPLEYIGSNTGELFF. The CDR3 nucleotides are TGTGCCAGCAGCCCGCTAGAATACATCGGATCGAACACCGGGGAGCTGTTTTTT.

This clonotype was recorded a few times. The J gene is TRBJ2-3, the V gene TRBV14; tentatively, D is TRBD2 (6 bases). The CDR3 covers 13 residues. Germline CDR1 SGHDN, CDR2 FVKESK. V lost 8 bases to trimming and J lost 0 bases, with 9 bases between them. The CDR3 sequence: CASGDFSTDTQYF. The DNA of the CDR3 is TGTGCCAGCGGGGACTTTAGCACAGATACGCAGTATTTT.

The chain employs TRBV20-1 and TRBJ1-1; 7 bases are a match to TRBD1. This CDR3 has 13 amino acids. V lost 5 bases to trimming and J lost 4 bases; unmatched junction nucleotides: 7. Per germline, CDR1 DFQATT and CDR2 SNEGSKA (reference sequence). CDR3 protein: CSAPQAGGTEAFF. The CDR3 DNA reads as TGCAGTGCTCCTCAGGCAGGGGGCACTGAAGCTTTCTTT.

The sample holds a few counts of this clonotype. V and J are TRBV7-2 and TRBJ2-1, with 7 bases fitting TRBD2. The J call may not be correct, given that the DNA end is closer to TRBJ2-7. The CDR3 spans 16 residues. Per the germline V gene, CDR1 is SGHTA and CDR2 is FQGNSA. The CDR3 sequence: CASSSEGTITYNEQYF. CDR3 nucleotide sequence: TGTGCCAGCAGCAGTGAAGGGACTATTACGTACAATGAGCAGTACTTC.